These 21 T cell receptor beta chains were all obtained from the same sample, sequenced in a study of spatial heterogeneity in lung cancer. Broader study findings: In tumors, expanded intratumoral alpha and beta TCR counts tracked mutation counts.

TCRdb processed the 5' RACE reads anew with MiXCR; each CDR3 protein has one entry. Of around 11,000 distinct CDR3 sequences in the sample, approximately 8% were seen once. Time point specified: sample taken at primary tumor resection. These receptors are not linked to any known antigen. The sample consisted of lung tumor tissue, taken at surgery. These receptors were collected from a female donor with early-stage non-small cell lung cancer.

This clonotype was counted many times. Because the library targeted alpha chains, this beta chain is an off-target read whose size means little. The chain has TRBV3-1 and TRBJ2-1; 7 bases line up with TRBD2. V was clipped by 8 bases and J by 3 bases; unmatched bases: 10. Germline V gives CDR1 LGHDT, CDR2 YNNKEL (reference sequence). The CDR3 is 15 amino acids. The CDR3 protein is CASSSSGRGYNEQFF. The CDR3 bases are TGTGCCAGCTCTAGTTCGGGGAGGGGCTACAATGAGCAGTTCTTC.

Many counts were recorded for this clonotype. As an off-target read in a library built for alpha chains, this beta chain has a frequency of little significance. V usage is TRBV27 and J usage is TRBJ2-3, with D unclear. The CDR3 contains 14 residues. CDR1 is MNHEY, CDR2 SMNVEV, per germline (reference sequence). V was shortened by 6 bases and J by 2 bases, with 12 bases between the two germline ends. The CDR3 DNA follows: TGTGCCAGCAGATATCCGGGCCCCACAGATACGCAGTATTTT. This translates into CASRYPGPTDTQYF.

Many counts were recorded for this clonotype. The library was designed around alpha chains, so this beta chain is a stray read whose abundance carries little weight. This chain links TRBV12-3 or TRBV12-4 with TRBJ1-2, with a weak D call TRBD1 (6 bases). Trimming took off 5 bases at V and 7 bases at J, with 20 bases between the two ends. This CDR3 region has 15 residues. The CDR3 protein is CASSLRPTGALGYTF. The CDR3 DNA follows: TGTGCCAGCAGTCTACGCCCGACAGGTGCCCTTGGCTACACCTTC.

This clonotype was observed at least ten times. The library was designed around alpha chains, so this beta chain is a stray read whose abundance carries little weight. This chain links TRBV10-3 with TRBJ1-2; no firm D call. Trimming removed 0 bases at V and 3 bases at J, with 8 bases between. CDR3 size: 14 residues. Per the germline V gene, CDR1 is ENHRY and CDR2 is SYGVKD. CDR3 protein: CAISESDGDYGYTF. DNA of the CDR3: TGTGCCATCAGTGAGTCGGATGGTGACTATGGCTACACCTTC.

This clonotype has ten or more counts. This beta chain is off target for a library built for alpha chains, so its abundance means little. This chain joins TRBV28 and TRBJ1-3; 8 nucleotides match TRBD1. The CDR3 has 14 amino acids. Trimming took 3 bases from V and 4 from J; bases not matched to a gene: 2. The germline gives CDR1 MDHEN, CDR2 SYDVKM. The CDR3 DNA reads TGTGCCAGCAGTTTGCAGGGGGCCGGAAACACCATATATTTT. Translated, it gives CASSLQGAGNTIYF. The variable domain in full, with the rest retrieved from reference TRBV28 and TRBJ1-3, is DVKVTQSSRYLVKRTGEKVFLECVQDMDHENMFWYRQDPGLGLRLIYFSYDVKMKEKGDIPEGYSVSREKKERFSLILESASTNQTSMYLCASSLQGAGNTIYFGEGSWLTVV.

This clonotype was seen more than once but under ten times. For a library built for alpha chains, this beta chain is a stray read; little rests on its size. V is TRBV7-2 and J is TRBJ2-7; D not certain. V was pared by 5 bases and J by 2 bases, with 16 bases between. The CDR3 covers 15 residues. The V gene's germline CDR1 is SGHTA and CDR2 FQGNSA. The CDR3 is CASSLRAGPPYEQYF. CDR3 coding DNA: TGTGCCAGCAGCCTAAGGGCAGGACCGCCCTACGAGCAGTACTTC. Combining the CDR3 with reference TRBV7-2 and TRBJ2-7 gives the whole variable domain GAGVSQSPSNKVTEKGKDVELRCDPISGHTALYWYRQSLGQGLEFLIYFQGNSAPDKSGLPSDRFSAERTGGSVSTLTIQRTQQEDSAVYLCASSLRAGPPYEQYFGPGTRLTVT.

With regard to this clonotype: One base away lies a much larger clone, so this may be a sequencing read error. This beta chain represents an off-target read in a library built for alpha chains; its size is of limited meaning. The chain links TRBV10-3 to TRBJ2-3, with D possibly being TRBD2 (6 bases). There are 14 residues in the CDR3. Looked up from germline, CDR1 is ENHRY and CDR2 is SYGVKD. The germline V and J ends were trimmed by 6 bases and 5 bases, with 15 bases remaining between them. CDR3 amino acids: CAISRDSDKDTQYF. The CDR3 DNA sequence: TGTGCCATCAGCCGGGACTCGGACAAAGATACGCAGTATTTT.

In this sample, this clonotype turned up a few times. One end of the junction does not line up with germline, which may come from a read error. This beta chain turned up in a library designed for alpha chains; as an off-target read, its abundance says little. The chain employs TRBV18 and TRBJ1-2; 7 nucleotides line up with TRBD1. The CDR3 length is 12 residues. Germline assignment: CDR1 KGHSH and CDR2 LQKENI. The CDR3 is CASSRPQGSGSF. As DNA, the CDR3 is TGTGCCAGCTCACGACCACAGGGGTCGGGCTCCTTC.

A remark on this clonotype: The library was designed around alpha chains, so this beta chain is a stray read whose abundance carries little weight. The chain couples TRBV3-1 to TRBJ2-5, with TRBD2 identical over 12 bases. CDR3 length: 19 residues. The V gene's germline CDR1 is LGHDT and CDR2 YNNKEL (reference sequence). V shed 5 bases and J 5 bases; nucleotides not matched to a gene: 18. This CDR3 is CASSSLRASGGGPSETQYF. In DNA form, the CDR3 reads TGTGCCAGCAGCTCCCTGCGTGCTAGCGGGGGGGGCCCAAGCGAGACCCAGTACTTC.

This clonotype was counted at least ten times. This beta chain is a stray read from a library made for alpha chains; its abundance is not meaningful. The chain employs TRBV7-9 and TRBJ1-1; maybe TRBD1 (6 bases). The germline CDR1 and CDR2 sequences are SEHNR and FQNEAQ (reference sequence). This CDR3 region has 15 residues. The V end lost 6 bases, the J end lost 0 bases, and 14 bases lay between the germline ends. In nucleotides, the CDR3 is TGTGCCAGCAGTTCCTACAGGGCAGTGAACACTGAAGCTTTCTTT. It codes for CASSSYRAVNTEAFF.

This clonotype ranks as medium-sized. With the library built for alpha chains, this beta chain is off target and its frequency is not meaningful. The chain is built from TRBV7-9 and TRBJ1-1; the match to TRBD1 covers 7 bases. The CDR3 covers 13 residues. V dropped 5 bases and J dropped 5; count of bases not matched to a gene: 5. Germline V CDR1 and CDR2: SEHNR, FQNEAQ (reference sequence). The CDR3 is CASSVTGITEAFF. The CDR3 nucleotides read TGTGCCAGCAGCGTGACAGGGATTACTGAAGCTTTCTTT. Supplemented by reference TRBV7-9 and TRBJ1-1, the full variable domain reads DTGVSQNPRHKITKRGQNVTFRCDPISEHNRLYWYRQTLGQGPEFLTYFQNEAQLEKSRLLSDRFSAERPKGSFSTLEIQRTEQGDSAMYLCASSVTGITEAFFGQGTRLTVV.

The table lists this clonotype with a count of one. This beta chain came through as a stray read in a library set up for alpha chains, and its size says little. V gene TRBV7-2 combines with J gene TRBJ2-7; D possibly matches TRBD1 or TRBD2 (7 bases each). Germline V gene lookup returns CDR1 SGHTA and CDR2 FQGNSA. CDR3 size: 15 residues. Between the trimmed V and J ends, which lost 5 bases and 1 base, there was a span of 15 bases. CDR3 in amino acids: CASSLRQGGSYEQYF. The CDR3, as DNA: TGTGCCAGCAGCCTCCGACAGGGAGGGTCCTACGAGCAGTACTTC. Using reference TRBV7-2 and TRBJ2-7 for the parts outside the CDR3, the full variable domain is GAGVSQSPSNKVTEKGKDVELRCDPISGHTALYWYRQSLGQGLEFLIYFQGNSAPDKSGLPSDRFSAERTGGSVSTLTIQRTQQEDSAVYLCASSLRQGGSYEQYFGPGTRLTVT.

A word on this clonotype: The junction shows a germline mismatch at one end, possibly a read error. This beta chain is an off-target read within a library intended for alpha chains, so its frequency means little. The chain combines TRBV15 with TRBJ2-2; the D is unclear. CDR3 size: 14 residues. Germline V gene data show CDR1 as LNHNV and CDR2 as YYDKDF (reference sequence). CDR3 coding DNA: TGTGCCACGAGCAATGTCGTGAGCACCGGGGAGCTGTTTTTT. Translated, it gives CATSNVVSTGELFF.

This clonotype is judged medium-sized. The library was designed around alpha chains, so this beta chain is a stray read whose abundance carries little weight. V gene TRBV6-5 combines with J gene TRBJ1-2; D possibly corresponds to TRBD1 (5 bases). CDR3 size: 14 residues. Germline CDR1 is MNHEY and CDR2 is SVGAGI. V shed 7 bases and J shed 7 bases, with 19 bases lying between them. As DNA, the CDR3 is TGTGCCAGCACCACCCCATCCAGGGCGGGTGGCTACACCTTC. The encoded protein is CASTTPSRAGGYTF.

As concerns this clonotype: This beta chain is an off-target read within a library intended for alpha chains, so its frequency means little. The V and J genes are TRBV23-1 and TRBJ2-7, with 10 bases aligning to TRBD2. TRBV23-1 carries the ORF label, with uncertain function. V gave up 2 bases and J gave up 3 bases; unmatched junction bases: 4. The CDR3 spans 15 residues. In DNA form, the CDR3 reads TGCGCCAGCAGTCAACTAGCGGGGGCCTACTACGAGCAGTACTTC. As protein: CASSQLAGAYYEQYF.

Ten or more counts support this clonotype. Because the library targeted alpha chains, this beta chain is an off-target read whose size means little. The chain employs TRBV12-3 or TRBV12-4 and TRBJ2-2; 10 bases agree with TRBD2. Trimming took 8 bases from V and 4 from J; bases not matched to a gene: 4. This CDR3 spans 14 amino acids. Here the CDR3 DNA reads TGTGCCAGCTCAAGCGGGGGGGCCACCGGGGAGCTGTTTTTT. It encodes CASSSGGATGELFF.

This clonotype has at least ten counts. The library was built for alpha chains, so this beta chain is an off-target read and its size means little. CDR3 loop: CASSLRQDETQYF. The CDR3 nucleotides read TGTGCCAGCAGCTTACGACAGGATGAGACCCAGTACTTC. The rearrangement joins TRBV5-4 to TRBJ2-5; weak D call: TRBD1 (6 bases). Germline values: CDR1 SGHNT, CDR2 YYREEE (reference sequence). The CDR3 runs to 13 residues. V lost 2 bases, J lost 5 bases, and 10 bases lay in between.

This clonotype has at least ten counts. The library was prepared for alpha chains; this beta chain is a stray read, so its frequency means little. This rearrangement joins TRBV7-2 to TRBJ1-5; TRBD1 matches 7 bases. The V gene's germline CDR1 is SGHTA and CDR2 FQGNSA. The CDR3 is made up of 15 amino acids. The V segment lost 10 bases and the J segment 7 bases; nucleotides outside the gene matches: 16. The DNA for the CDR3 is TGTGCCAAAAACAACAGGGGAGATTGGGGGCAGCCCCAGCATTTT. It translates to CAKNNRGDWGQPQHF.

Many counts were recorded for this clonotype. The library was designed around alpha chains, so this beta chain is a stray read whose abundance carries little weight. V gene TRBV18 combines with J gene TRBJ1-2; 8 nucleotides align to TRBD1. V was pared by 4 bases and J by 5 bases, with 18 bases of the junction left unmatched. Germline V CDR1 and CDR2: KGHSH, LQKENI. This CDR3 region has 18 residues. The CDR3 nucleotides read TGTGCCAGCTCACGCCCGGGACAGGAGGGGGCGTTTAGGTATGGCTACACCTTC. Its translation: CASSRPGQEGAFRYGYTF.

This clonotype was counted at least ten times. The library was built for alpha chains, so this beta chain is an off-target read and its size means little. This chain connects TRBV11-3 to TRBJ2-3; the match to TRBD1 covers 8 bases. Looked up from germline, CDR1 is SGHNT and CDR2 is YENEEA. V shed 5 bases and J 2 bases; nucleotides not matched to a gene: 6. This CDR3 comprises 15 residues. CDR3 sequence: CASSPRDRTTDTQYF. CDR3 DNA: TGTGCCAGCAGCCCTAGGGACAGGACCACAGATACGCAGTATTTT.

This clonotype occurred many times. Since it is a stray read in a library aimed at alpha chains, this beta chain has a size that is not meaningful. The genes are TRBV2 and TRBJ1-4, with unresolved D. The length of the CDR3 is 15 residues. Germline CDR1 is SNHLY and CDR2 is FYNNEI. The V end was cut by 1 base, the J end by 6 bases, with 12 bases between. CDR3 nucleotides: TGTGCCAGCAGTGAAGAGGGCGCGTCTTATGAAAAACTGTTTTTT. It is translated as CASSEEGASYEKLFF.